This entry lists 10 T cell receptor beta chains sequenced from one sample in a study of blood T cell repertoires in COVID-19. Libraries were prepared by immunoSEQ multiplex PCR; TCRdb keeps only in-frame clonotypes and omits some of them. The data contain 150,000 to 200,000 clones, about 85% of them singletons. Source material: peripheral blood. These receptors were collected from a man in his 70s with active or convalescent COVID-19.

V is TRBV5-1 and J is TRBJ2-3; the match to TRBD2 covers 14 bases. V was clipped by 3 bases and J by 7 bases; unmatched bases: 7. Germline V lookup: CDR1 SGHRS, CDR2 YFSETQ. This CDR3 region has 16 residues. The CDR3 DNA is TGCGCCAGCAGCTCTCACCGGACTAGCGGGGGGAATACGCAGTATTTT. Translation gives CASSSHRTSGGNTQYF. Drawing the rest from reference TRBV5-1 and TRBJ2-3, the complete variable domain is KAGVTQTPRYLIKTRGQQVTLSCSPISGHRSVSWYQQTPGQGLQFLFEYFSETQRNKGNFPGRFSGRQFSNSRSEMNVSTLELGDSALYLCASSSHRTSGGNTQYFGPGTRLTVL.

CDR3 amino acids: CASSFRLAGGPGEQFF. Written as DNA, the CDR3 is TGTGCCAGCAGCTTCAGACTAGCGGGAGGGCCGGGGGAGCAGTTCTTC. The gene calls are TRBV7-7 and TRBJ2-1; 14 bases map to TRBD2. CDR1 and CDR2 (germline): SSHAT, FNYEAQ (reference sequence). V lost 3 bases, J lost 10 bases, and 8 bases stayed unmatched. The CDR3 length is 16 residues.

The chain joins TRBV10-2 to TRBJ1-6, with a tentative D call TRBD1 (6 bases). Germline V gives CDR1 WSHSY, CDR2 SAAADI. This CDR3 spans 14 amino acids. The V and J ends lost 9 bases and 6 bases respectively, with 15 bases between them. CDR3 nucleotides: TGCGCCAGTCGGTGGACAGAGGTTAATTCACCCCTCCACTTT. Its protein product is CASRWTEVNSPLHF.

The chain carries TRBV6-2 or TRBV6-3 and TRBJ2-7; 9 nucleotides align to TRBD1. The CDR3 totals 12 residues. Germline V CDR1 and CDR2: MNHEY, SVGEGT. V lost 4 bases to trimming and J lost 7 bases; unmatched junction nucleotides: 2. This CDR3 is CASSWTGVEQYF. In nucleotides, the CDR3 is TGTGCCAGCAGTTGGACAGGGGTTGAGCAGTACTTC.

The CDR3 DNA sequence: TGCGCCAGCAGCTTGGCCGACACCAGGGGTGAAGCTTTCTTT. Encoded protein: CASSLADTRGEAFF. This chain connects TRBV5-1 to TRBJ1-1; a possible D gene is TRBD1 (6 bases). CDR1 is SGHRS and CDR2 is YFSETQ in the germline V gene. This CDR3 region has 14 residues. The V end lost 0 bases, the J end lost 7 bases, and 13 bases lay between the germline ends. Together with reference TRBV5-1 and TRBJ1-1, the CDR3 gives the full variable domain: KAGVTQTPRYLIKTRGQQVTLSCSPISGHRSVSWYQQTPGQGLQFLFEYFSETQRNKGNFPGRFSGRQFSNSRSEMNVSTLELGDSALYLCASSLADTRGEAFFGQGTRLTVV.

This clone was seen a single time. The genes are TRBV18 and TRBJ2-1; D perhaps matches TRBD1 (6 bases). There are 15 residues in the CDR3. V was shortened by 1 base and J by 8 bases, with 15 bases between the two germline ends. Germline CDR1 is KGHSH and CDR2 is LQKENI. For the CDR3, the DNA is TGTGCCAGCTCACCACAGGGGACAATCTATTATGAGCAGTTCTTC. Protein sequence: CASSPQGTIYYEQFF.

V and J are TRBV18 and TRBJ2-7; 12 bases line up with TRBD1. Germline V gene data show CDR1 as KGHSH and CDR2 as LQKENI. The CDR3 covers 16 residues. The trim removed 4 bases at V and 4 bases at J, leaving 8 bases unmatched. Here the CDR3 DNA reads TGTGCCAGCTCACTTCAACCGGGACAGGGGGCATACGAGCAGTACTTC. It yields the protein CASSLQPGQGAYEQYF.

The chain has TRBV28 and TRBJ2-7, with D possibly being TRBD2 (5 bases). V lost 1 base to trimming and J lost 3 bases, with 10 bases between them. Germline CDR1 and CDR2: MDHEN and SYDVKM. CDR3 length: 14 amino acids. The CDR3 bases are TGTGCCAGCAGTTTATTCGGGGTTTTCTACGAGCAGTACTTC. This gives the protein CASSLFGVFYEQYF.

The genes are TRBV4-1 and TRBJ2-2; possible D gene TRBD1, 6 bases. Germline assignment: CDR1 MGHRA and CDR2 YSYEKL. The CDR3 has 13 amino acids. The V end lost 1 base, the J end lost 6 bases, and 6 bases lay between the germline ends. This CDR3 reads CASSQGQAGELFF. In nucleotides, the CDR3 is TGCGCCAGCAGCCAAGGACAGGCCGGGGAGCTGTTTTTT.

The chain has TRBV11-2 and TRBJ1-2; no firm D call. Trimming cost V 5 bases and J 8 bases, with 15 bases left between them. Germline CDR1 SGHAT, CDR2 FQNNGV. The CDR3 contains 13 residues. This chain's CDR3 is CASSPSPERGYTF. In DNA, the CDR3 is TGTGCCAGCAGCCCCTCACCAGAGCGCGGCTACACCTTC.